A single sample is the source of the 18 T cell receptor beta chains below, sequenced in a study of blood T cells in healthy people across ages. With a J-beta primer mix and a sample-barcoded 5' primer, a second PCR ran about 7 to 12 cycles. TCRdb re-derived calls from the 5' RACE reads in MiXCR, one entry per CDR3 protein. This table holds roughly 800,000 distinct CDR3 sequences, about three fifths found once. The sequenced sample consisted of blood. Source of these receptors: a man aged 30 to 39 in good health.

In the case of this clonotype: Germline is not matched at one junction end, which may reflect a read error. This chain uses TRBV7-2 with TRBJ2-4; the D is unclear. CDR3 size: 16 residues. Germline loops: CDR1 SGHTA, CDR2 FQGNSA. The chain's CDR3 is CASGLAPTVAKNIQYF. The CDR3 coding sequence is TGTGCCAGCGGCTTAGCCCCTACCGTGGCCAAAAACATTCAGTACTTC.

This clonotype has just a few counts. The chain couples TRBV7-9 to TRBJ2-7; unclear D gene. The end of the DNA aligns better with TRBJ2-5, so the J call may be wrong. From germline, CDR1 is SEHNR and CDR2 FQNEAQ (reference sequence). This CDR3 has 15 amino acids. CDR3 sequence (DNA): TGTGCCAGCAGCTTTCAAAGCCCCGTTTGGGAGACCCAGTACTTC. The encoded protein is CASSFQSPVWETQYF.

This clonotype was found once. The chain combines TRBV28 with TRBJ2-3; the D gene is possibly TRBD2 (5 bases). Germline values: CDR1 MDHEN, CDR2 SYDVKM. The CDR3 has 13 residues. V was trimmed by 7 bases and J by 6 bases, leaving 14 bases between them. The DNA for the CDR3 is TGTGCCAGCAACGCGGGCGGCCGCGATACGCAGTATTTT. Encoded protein: CASNAGGRDTQYF.

J is TRBJ2-1 and V is TRBV4-3; 12 positions match TRBD1. CDR3 size: 17 residues. Germline assignment: CDR1 LGHNA and CDR2 YSLEER. J lost 7 bases, V lost 0 bases, and 7 bases had no gene match. The CDR3 coding sequence is TGCGCCAGCAGCCAAGATCGAGCGGGACAGGGGGCAAATGAGCAGTTCTTC. It encodes CASSQDRAGQGANEQFF.

This rearrangement joins TRBV11-3 to TRBJ2-1, with a tentative D call TRBD1 (5 bases). The CDR3 loop spans 13 amino acids. In germline, CDR1 is SGHNT, CDR2 YENEEA. Trimming took off 0 bases at V and 6 bases at J, with 6 bases between the two ends. Written as DNA, the CDR3 is TGTGCCAGCAGCTTAGACAGGGTCAATGAGCAGTTCTTC. This translates into CASSLDRVNEQFF.

The sample holds a few counts of this clonotype. The genes are TRBV20-1 and TRBJ2-5; weak D call: TRBD2 (6 bases). CDR1 and CDR2 from the germline V gene are DFQATT and SNEGSKA (reference sequence). V lost 1 base, J lost 1 base, and 10 bases lay in between. The CDR3 is made up of 14 amino acids. CDR3 sequence reads: CSARGAGTQETQYF. The DNA for the CDR3 is TGCAGTGCTAGAGGAGCGGGCACCCAAGAGACCCAGTACTTC.

The gene calls are TRBV20-1 and TRBJ2-1; 7 bases match TRBD1. Unmatched junction bases numbered 9, after V lost 3 bases and J lost 4 bases. Germline V gene data show CDR1 as DFQATT and CDR2 as SNEGSKA (reference sequence). The length of the CDR3 is 15 residues. The CDR3 DNA reads as TGCAGTGCTAGGAGGACGGGACAGACATACAATGAGCAGTTCTTC. It translates to CSARRTGQTYNEQFF.

A word on this clonotype: At one boundary the junction diverges from the germline segment, which might be a read error. The rearrangement joins TRBV12-3 or TRBV12-4 to TRBJ2-1, with 9 nucleotides matching TRBD2. CDR3 length: 17 amino acids. CDR3 sequence: CASSLLSGTSSYDEQFF. CDR3 DNA sequence: TGTGCCAGCAGTTTATTATCCGGGACTAGCTCCTACGATGAGCAGTTCTTC.

The V gene is TRBV3-1, the J gene TRBJ1-1; TRBD1 might be the D (6 bases). This CDR3 is built from 14 residues. CDR1 and CDR2 (germline): LGHDT, YNNKEL (reference sequence). Trimming left V 7 bases short and J 1 base short, with 13 bases between. CDR3 coding DNA: TGTGCCAGCACCACTGACAGGCAGAACACTGAAGCTTTCTTT. The encoded protein is CASTTDRQNTEAFF.

V usage is TRBV20-1 and J usage is TRBJ2-5, with a tentative D call TRBD2 (5 bases). The V and J ends lost 0 bases and 11 bases respectively, with 10 bases between them. This CDR3 region has 11 residues. Per the germline V gene, CDR1 is DFQATT and CDR2 is SNEGSKA (reference sequence). In DNA, the CDR3 is TGCAGTGCTAGAGATCTCGGGGAGCAGTACTTC. Protein sequence: CSARDLGEQYF.

On this clonotype itself: This may be a read error: a much more frequent sequence differs by one nucleotide. V usage is TRBV3-1 and J usage is TRBJ2-5; 7 bases map to TRBD2. The J call is in doubt because the DNA end fits TRBJ2-1 better. The germline CDR1 and CDR2 sequences are LGHDT and YNNKEL (reference sequence). CDR3 length: 14 residues. CDR3 sequence: CASSLGGIQETQFF. The DNA of the CDR3 is TGTGCCAGCAGCCTGGGAGGGATACAAGAGACCCAGTTCTTC.

This chain uses TRBV7-9 with TRBJ2-7, with a weak D call TRBD1 (5 bases). V dropped 7 bases and J dropped 5 bases, with 9 bases sitting between them. CDR3 length: 11 amino acids. Germline V gene sequence: CDR1 SEHNR, CDR2 FQNEAQ (reference sequence). CDR3 residues: CASTGSDEQYF. CDR3 nucleotide sequence: TGTGCCAGCACAGGGTCGGACGAGCAGTACTTC.

This clonotype was detected ten times or more. V usage is TRBV7-2 and J usage is TRBJ2-3; D gene uncertain. There are 13 residues in the CDR3. V dropped 5 bases and J dropped 6 bases, with 12 bases sitting between them. Germline CDR1 is SGHTA and CDR2 is FQGNSA. The CDR3 bases are TGTGCCAGCAGCGTGTACTTCGGGGATACGCAGTATTTT. It encodes CASSVYFGDTQYF.

The chain couples TRBV6-6 to TRBJ2-3; the D call may be TRBD1 or TRBD2 (6 bases each). The CDR3 consists of 13 residues. Between the trimmed V and J ends, which lost 2 bases and 5 bases, there was a span of 8 bases. The germline gives CDR1 MNHNY, CDR2 SVGAGI (reference sequence). As DNA, the CDR3 is TGTGCCAGCAGTTACAGGGGGGAAGATACGCAGTATTTT. This gives the protein CASSYRGEDTQYF.

This clonotype was seen only a few times. The chain carries TRBV2 and TRBJ2-2; no firm D call. CDR1 and CDR2 (germline): SNHLY, FYNNEI. V was shortened by 3 bases and J by 5 bases, with 10 bases between the two germline ends. The CDR3 length is 14 residues. CDR3 in amino acids: CASSEGLLTGELFF. The DNA for the CDR3 is TGTGCCAGCAGTGAGGGCCTACTTACCGGGGAGCTGTTTTTT.

V usage is TRBV12-3 or TRBV12-4 and J usage is TRBJ1-1; no clear D. Deletions cut 3 bases from V and 2 bases from J, with 7 bases between. This CDR3 is built from 13 residues. The CDR3 DNA sequence: TGTGCCAGCAGTTTTTTTGTAAACACTGAAGCTTTCTTT. Protein sequence: CASSFFVNTEAFF.

This clonotype was observed a handful of times. J is TRBJ2-7 and V is TRBV29-1, with D uncertain. The germline V and J ends were trimmed by 4 bases and 3 bases, with 7 bases remaining between them. Germline CDR1 and CDR2: SQVTM and ANQGSEA. This CDR3 has 11 residues. CDR3 sequence reads: CSVVRGYEQYF. DNA for the CDR3: TGCAGCGTTGTTAGAGGCTACGAGCAGTACTTC.

This clonotype was detected a few times. This sequence joins TRBV12-3 or TRBV12-4 and TRBJ2-7; either TRBD1 or TRBD2 may fit D (5 bases each). The CDR3 totals 15 residues. The V and J ends lost 0 bases and 3 bases respectively, with 12 bases between them. DNA for the CDR3: TGTGCCAGCAGTTTAGCGGGGGTGACCCTCTACGAGCAGTACTTC. Protein: CASSLAGVTLYEQYF.